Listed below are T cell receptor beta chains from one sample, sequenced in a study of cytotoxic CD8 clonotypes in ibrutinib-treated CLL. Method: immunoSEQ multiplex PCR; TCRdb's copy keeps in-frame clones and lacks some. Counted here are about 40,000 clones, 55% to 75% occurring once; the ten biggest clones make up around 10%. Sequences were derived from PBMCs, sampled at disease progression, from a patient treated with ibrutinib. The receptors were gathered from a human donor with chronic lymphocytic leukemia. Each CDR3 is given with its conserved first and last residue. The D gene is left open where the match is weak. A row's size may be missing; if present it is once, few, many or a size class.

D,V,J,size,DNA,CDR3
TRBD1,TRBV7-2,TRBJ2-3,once,TGTGCCAGCAGCTCACCGGGACAGGGGCTCGCAGATACGCAGTATTTT,CASSSPGQGLADTQYF
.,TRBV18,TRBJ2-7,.,TGTGCCAGCTCACCATTAGCGGAAGCCGGGCAGTACTTC,CASSPLAEAGQYF
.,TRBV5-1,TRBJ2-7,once,TGCGCCAGCAGCTTGGTCCTGGGGCTTTATTCGTACGAGCAGTACTTC,CASSLVLGLYSYEQYF
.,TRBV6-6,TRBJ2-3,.,TGTGCCAGCAGTTTAGACTGGCGGATCTCCACAGATACGCAGTATTTT,CASSLDWRISTDTQYF
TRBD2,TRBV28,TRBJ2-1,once,TGTGCCAGCAGTTTCGTAGCGGGAGGGTTCGGGGAGCAGTTCTTC,CASSFVAGGFGEQFF
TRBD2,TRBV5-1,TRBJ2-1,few,TGCGCCAGCAGCCGAACTCCTAGCGGGGCCAACGATGAGCAGTTCTTC,CASSRTPSGANDEQFF
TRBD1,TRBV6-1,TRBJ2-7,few,TGTGCCAGCAGTGGGGGACAGGGTGGCGAGCAGTACTTC,CASSGGQGGEQYF
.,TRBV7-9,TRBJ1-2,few,TGTGCCAGCAGCGCGGGGATTTCGGGAAGCTATGGCTACACCTTC,CASSAGISGSYGYTF
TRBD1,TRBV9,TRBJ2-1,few,TGTGCCAGCAGCGTCTCCGGTGGACAGGGATTCAATGAGCAGTTCTTC,CASSVSGGQGFNEQFF
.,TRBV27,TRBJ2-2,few,TGTGCCAGCAGATTCGGGGGACCCGGGGAGCTGTTTTTT,CASRFGGPGELFF
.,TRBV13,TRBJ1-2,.,TGTGCCAGCAGCTTGGGAATCGGAAAAGGCTACACCTTC,CASSLGIGKGYTF
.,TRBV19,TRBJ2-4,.,TGTGCCAGTAATGCCAATGGGGCCTTAGCCAAAAACATTCAGTACTTC,CASNANGALAKNIQYF
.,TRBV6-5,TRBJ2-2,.,TGTGCCAGCAGTTACCCTGTGACCGGGGAGCTGTTTTTT,CASSYPVTGELFF
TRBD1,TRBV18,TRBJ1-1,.,TGTGCCAGCTCACAAATGCAGCAACAGGGGGCCCTGAACACTGAAGCTTTCTTT,CASSQMQQQGALNTEAFF
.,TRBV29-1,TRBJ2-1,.,TGCAGCGCCCGACATTTGTGGACCAATGAGCAGTTCTTC,CSARHLWTNEQFF
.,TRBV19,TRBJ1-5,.,TGTGCCAGTAGTATTATAACAGAGCGCAATCAGCCCCAGCATTTT,CASSIITERNQPQHF
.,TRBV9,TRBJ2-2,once,TGTGCCAGCAGCGAGGCTCCTAACACCGGGGAGCTGTTTTTT,CASSEAPNTGELFF
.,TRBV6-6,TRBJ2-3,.,TGTGCCAGCAGCCAGGGCTCAGATACGCAGTATTTT,CASSQGSDTQYF
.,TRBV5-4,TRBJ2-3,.,TGTGCCAGCAGCTTGTGGGGAGGGGGGCCAGATACGCAGTATTTT,CASSLWGGGPDTQYF
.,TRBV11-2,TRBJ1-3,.,TGTGCCAGCAGCTTAGTTCCGGACAACCCTGGAAACACCATATATTTT,CASSLVPDNPGNTIYF
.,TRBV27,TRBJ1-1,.,TGTGCCAGCAGTCCCTATCCGAACACTGAAGCTTTCTTT,CASSPYPNTEAFF
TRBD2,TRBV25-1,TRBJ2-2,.,TGTGCCAGCAGCGGGGGACTAGCTGTCGGGGAGCTGTTTTTT,CASSGGLAVGELFF
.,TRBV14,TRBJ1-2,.,TGTGCCAGCAGCCAAGTTCGAGGGTTTGGCTACACCTTC,CASSQVRGFGYTF
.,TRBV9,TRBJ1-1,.,TGTGCCAGCAGCCTTAGGGGGACCCTGGACGAGAACACTGAAGCTTTCTTT,CASSLRGTLDENTEAFF
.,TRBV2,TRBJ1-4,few,TGTGCCAGCAGTGTAGCCCAACTCGGTCTGTTTTTT,CASSVAQLGLFF
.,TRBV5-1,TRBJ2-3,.,TGCGCCAGCAGCCCCGTTAGCACAGATACGCAGTATTTT,CASSPVSTDTQYF
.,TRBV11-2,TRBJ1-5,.,TGTGCCAGCAGCTTAGATGCCAATCAGCCCCAGCATTTT,CASSLDANQPQHF
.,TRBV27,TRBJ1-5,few,TGTGCCAGCAGTTTATGGGGGGCGAACAATCAGCCCCAGCATTTT,CASSLWGANNQPQHF
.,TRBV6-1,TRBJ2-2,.,TGTGCCAGCAGAGAACAGACGAACACCGGGGAGCTGTTTTTT,CASREQTNTGELFF
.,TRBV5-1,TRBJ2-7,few,TGCGCCAGCAGCTCGGTGGGGTCCAACGCCGGCGAGCAGTACTTC,CASSSVGSNAGEQYF
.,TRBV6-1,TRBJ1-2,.,TGTGCCAGCAAATCGGACAGTATTTATGGCTACACCTTC,CASKSDSIYGYTF
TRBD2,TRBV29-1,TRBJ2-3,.,TGCAGCGTATTTGGACTAGCGGGAGGGCAGGGAGATACGCAGTATTTT,CSVFGLAGGQGDTQYF
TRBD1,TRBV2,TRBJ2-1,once,TGTGCCAGCAGTCAACCCCGGGACAGGGAAGCGAATGAGCAGTTCTTC,CASSQPRDREANEQFF
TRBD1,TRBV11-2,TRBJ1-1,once,TGTGCCAGCAGCACCCAGACAGGGATGACTGAAGCTTTCTTT,CASSTQTGMTEAFF
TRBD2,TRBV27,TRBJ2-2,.,TGTGCCAGCAGTCCAACTAGCGCGAACACCGGGGAGCTGTTTTTT,CASSPTSANTGELFF